Below are 31 T cell receptor beta chains sequenced from a single sample in a study of blood T cell repertoires in COVID-19. Only in-frame clones appear in the TCRdb table, and some are missing; sequencing was by immunoSEQ multiplex PCR. The table includes 90,000 to 130,000 clones, just over 70% detected once. Sample: peripheral blood. All receptors derive from a woman in her 40s with acute or convalescent COVID-19.

The rearrangement links TRBV3-1 (or the pseudogene TRBV3-2) to TRBJ1-6; a weak D match, TRBD1 (6 bases). CDR1 LGHDT and CDR2 YNNKEL come from the germline V gene (reference sequence). There are 15 residues in the CDR3. The V end was cut by 4 bases, the J end by 8 bases, with 15 bases between. The CDR3 spells CASSPGTRGDSPLHF. The CDR3 DNA reads as TGTGCCAGCAGCCCCGGGACAAGGGGCGATTCACCCCTCCACTTT.

The J gene is TRBJ1-2, the V gene TRBV18; D is possibly TRBD1 (6 bases). Trimming pared 0 bases from V and 2 bases from J, leaving 16 bases between. Germline CDR1 and CDR2: KGHSH and LQKENI. This CDR3 region has 17 residues. The CDR3 region has the DNA TGTGCCAGCTCACCACCCACCACAGGGAACGGGAACTATGGCTACACCTTC. This codes for CASSPPTTGNGNYGYTF.

The chain uses TRBV25-1 and TRBJ1-4; perhaps TRBD1 as D (5 bases). V lost 2 bases and J 5 bases, leaving 15 bases between the germline ends. The CDR3 loop spans 16 amino acids. Looked up from germline, CDR1 is MGHDK and CDR2 is SYGVNS. As DNA, the CDR3 is TGTGCCAGCAGTGAAGGCGGGGGGAGGGAGAATGAAAAACTGTTTTTT. Translating gives CASSEGGGRENEKLFF.

The chain couples TRBV28 to TRBJ2-7; 7 bases map to TRBD1. This CDR3 has 15 amino acids. V lost 3 bases to trimming and J lost 1 base; unmatched junction nucleotides: 6. Germline loops: CDR1 MDHEN, CDR2 SYDVKM. This CDR3 is CASSLPGQSSYEQYF. The CDR3 nucleotides are TGTGCCAGCAGTTTGCCGGGACAGTCATCCTACGAGCAGTACTTC.

The J gene is TRBJ2-6, the V gene TRBV5-1; 8 nucleotides align to TRBD1. Germline trimming cut 7 bases from V and 0 bases from J; bases unmatched to any gene: 0. Germline values: CDR1 SGHRS, CDR2 YFSETQ. This CDR3 comprises 14 residues. The CDR3 sequence is CASQGASGANVLTF. The CDR3 nucleotides are TGCGCCAGCCAGGGGGCCTCTGGGGCCAACGTCCTGACTTTC.

The chain recombines TRBV28 with TRBJ2-3; 10 positions agree with TRBD1. Germline V gives CDR1 MDHEN, CDR2 SYDVKM. With V trimmed by 4 bases and J by 5 bases, 6 bases remained unmatched. The CDR3 is 15 residues long. Here the CDR3 DNA reads TGTGCCAGCAGTTCCCGACAGGGGGCGAGAGATACGCAGTATTTT. Its translation is CASSSRQGARDTQYF.

The rearrangement links TRBV10-3 to TRBJ1-5; no definite D call. The CDR3 has 13 residues. V was pared by 0 bases and J by 3 bases, with 3 bases between. Germline V gene lookup returns CDR1 ENHRY and CDR2 SYGVKD. CDR3 loop: CAISESHNQPQHF. CDR3 DNA: TGTGCCATCAGTGAGTCACACAATCAGCCCCAGCATTTT.

The V gene is TRBV5-8, the J gene TRBJ2-2; D possibly corresponds to TRBD2 (5 bases). V lost 2 bases and J lost 6, with 11 bases in between. Germline V gives CDR1 SGHTS, CDR2 YDEGEE. There are 14 residues in the CDR3. The CDR3 region has the DNA TGTGCCAGCAGCTTTATTGGGCGGGCCGGGGAGCTGTTTTTT. This encodes CASSFIGRAGELFF.

The V call is TRBV29-1, the J call TRBJ1-2; D call uncertain. V lost 3 bases and J lost 6, with 11 bases in between. This CDR3 is 12 amino acids long. Germline V gene lookup returns CDR1 SQVTM and CDR2 ANQGSEA. CDR3 sequence reads: CSVDVGQNGYTF. In DNA, the CDR3 is TGCAGCGTTGATGTTGGCCAGAATGGCTACACCTTC.

The rearrangement joins TRBV12-3 or TRBV12-4 to TRBJ1-6; 7 bases align to TRBD1. The CDR3 loop spans 13 amino acids. The trim removed 7 bases at V and 10 bases at J, leaving 7 bases unmatched. The CDR3 region is CASKGQASSPLHF. CDR3 nucleotide sequence: TGTGCCAGCAAAGGACAGGCTAGCTCACCCCTCCACTTT.

This clone was recorded only once. V is TRBV14 and J is TRBJ2-7; 9 bases align to TRBD1. J gave up 3 bases and V 3 bases, and 9 bases lay outside the gene matches. This CDR3 spans 16 amino acids. The germline V gene encodes CDR1 SGHDN and CDR2 FVKESK. The CDR3 region has the DNA TGTGCCAGCAGCCATGAGGGACAGGGAAAGGGCTACGAGCAGTACTTC. It specifies CASSHEGQGKGYEQYF. The complete variable domain, with remaining parts taken from reference TRBV14 and TRBJ2-7, reads EAGVTQFPSHSVIEKGQTVTLRCDPISGHDNLYWYRRVMGKEIKFLLHFVKESKQDESGMPNNRFLAERTGGTYSTLKVQPAELEDSGVYFCASSHEGQGKGYEQYFGPGTRLTVT.

V is TRBV11-2 and J is TRBJ2-3; 7 positions agree with TRBD2. Germline assignment: CDR1 SGHAT and CDR2 FQNNGV. The CDR3 is 14 residues long. V lost 1 base to trimming and J lost 4 bases; unmatched junction nucleotides: 2. CDR3 loop: CASSLGGGSDTQYF. CDR3 bases: TGTGCCAGCAGCTTAGGGGGGGGGTCAGATACGCAGTATTTT. The entire variable domain, with the rest obtained from reference TRBV11-2 and TRBJ2-3, is as follows: EAGVAQSPRYKIIEKRQSVAFWCNPISGHATLYWYQQILGQGPKLLIQFQNNGVVDDSQLPKDRFSAERLKGVDSTLKIQPAKLEDSAVYLCASSLGGGSDTQYFGPGTRLTVL.

This chain joins TRBV15 and TRBJ2-1; 11 positions agree with TRBD1. The junction had 6 bases not matched to a gene; V was cut back by 3 bases and J by 5 bases. This CDR3 comprises 16 residues. The germline gives CDR1 LNHNV, CDR2 YYDKDF (reference sequence). CDR3 nucleotides: TGTGCCACCAGCAGCGGGACAGGGGGGTTCGACAATGAGCAGTTCTTC. Its protein product is CATSSGTGGFDNEQFF.

This clone was picked up a small number of times. The chain has TRBV10-3 and TRBJ1-1, with D tentatively TRBD1 (6 bases). Trimming pared 10 bases from V and 0 bases from J, leaving 12 bases between. Germline V CDR1 and CDR2: ENHRY, SYGVKD. The CDR3 spans 13 residues. The CDR3 loop reads CATADSLNTEAFF. The CDR3 DNA reads TGTGCCACCGCGGACAGTCTGAACACTGAAGCTTTCTTT.

This chain connects TRBV7-2 to TRBJ1-2, with D possibly matching TRBD1 (6 bases). Germline loops: CDR1 SGHTA, CDR2 FQGNSA. V was clipped by 5 bases and J by 6 bases, with 19 bases between them. The CDR3 contains 15 residues. The CDR3 DNA reads TGTGCCAGCAGCCCGCAGGCAGGGGCGCTGGATGGCTACACCTTC. It codes for CASSPQAGALDGYTF. Variable domain in full (rest from reference TRBV7-2 and TRBJ1-2): GAGVSQSPSNKVTEKGKDVELRCDPISGHTALYWYRQSLGQGLEFLIYFQGNSAPDKSGLPSDRFSAERTGGSVSTLTIQRTQQEDSAVYLCASSPQAGALDGYTFGSGTRLTVV.

The chain joins TRBV20-1 to TRBJ2-5; D remains ambiguous. The CDR3 loop spans 10 amino acids. Germline assignment: CDR1 DFQATT and CDR2 SNEGSKA (reference sequence). Trimming took 6 bases from V and 7 from J, leaving 9 bases between them. The CDR3 protein is CSAPFRTQYF. CDR3 DNA sequence: TGCAGTGCCCCGTTTAGGACCCAGTACTTC.

Worth noting for this clone: This specimen includes other DNA sequences encoding the same CDR3. V is TRBV24-1 and J is TRBJ2-5, with 8 bases identical to TRBD1. Germline loops: CDR1 KGHDR, CDR2 SFDVKD. This CDR3 region has 14 residues. V was pared by 2 bases and J by 4 bases, with 2 bases of the junction left unmatched. The CDR3 region has the DNA TGTGCCACCAGTGATTCAGGGGGCGGAGAGACCCAGTACTTC. Encoded protein: CATSDSGGGETQYF.

The chain is built from TRBV7-8 and TRBJ1-2; the match to TRBD1 covers 8 bases. The CDR3 sequence is 19 residues long. V dropped 1 base and J dropped 2; count of bases not matched to a gene: 15. From germline, CDR1 is SGHVS and CDR2 FQNEAQ. The CDR3, as DNA: TGTGCCAGCAGCTTAGGGGACAGGTTCAGGACGGCGGTGAACTATGGCTACACCTTC. Amino acid sequence: CASSLGDRFRTAVNYGYTF.

The chain is built from TRBV7-9 and TRBJ1-1, with TRBD1 identical over 10 bases. V dropped 6 bases and J dropped 11; count of bases not matched to a gene: 6. Germline V gene lookup returns CDR1 SEHNR and CDR2 FQNEAQ (reference sequence). The length of the CDR3 is 12 residues. Written as DNA, the CDR3 is TGTGCCAGCAGTCGTACGGGACAGGGGGCTTTCTTT. Its translation: CASSRTGQGAFF.

V gene TRBV9 combines with J gene TRBJ1-1; the match to TRBD1 covers 7 bases. Unmatched junction bases numbered 7, after V lost 2 bases and J lost 3 bases. The CDR3 loop spans 15 amino acids. Germline CDR1 is SGDLS and CDR2 is YYNGEE. Here the CDR3 DNA reads TGTGCCAGCAGCGTCCCGGACAGGATGGACACTGAAGCTTTCTTT. As protein: CASSVPDRMDTEAFF.

This clone was found a few times. V usage is TRBV4-3 and J usage is TRBJ2-6; D remains unclear. The CDR3 consists of 17 residues. The V end was cut by 3 bases, the J end by 0 bases, with 12 bases between. Germline V gene data show CDR1 as LGHNA and CDR2 as YSLEER. The CDR3 loop reads CASSQVHTSSGANVLTF. The CDR3 DNA follows: TGCGCCAGCAGCCAGGTCCATACAAGCTCTGGGGCCAACGTCCTGACTTTC.

The chain is built from TRBV7-2 and TRBJ2-1, with D possibly being TRBD2 (6 bases). The V gene lost 3 bases and the J gene lost 1 base, with 10 bases spanning the gap. Looked up from germline, CDR1 is SGHTA and CDR2 is FQGNSA. The CDR3 consists of 15 residues. CDR3 DNA sequence: TGTGCCAGCAGCTTCGACGGGGGTTCCTACAATGAGCAGTTCTTC. Translating it yields CASSFDGGSYNEQFF.

This clone has only a few counts. V and J are TRBV6-6 and TRBJ2-1; 13 bases fit TRBD2. The CDR3 contains 14 residues. J was trimmed by 9 bases and V by 5 bases; bases with no gene match: 4. From germline, CDR1 is MNHNY and CDR2 SVGAGI (reference sequence). The CDR3 sequence is CASSTGTSGVEQFF. In DNA form, the CDR3 reads TGTGCCAGCAGTACGGGGACTAGCGGGGTTGAGCAGTTCTTC.

V and J are TRBV27 and TRBJ1-4, with a weak D call TRBD1 (6 bases). The ends were cut back, 6 bases at V and 7 bases at J, with 15 bases in the middle. Germline V gives CDR1 MNHEY, CDR2 SMNVEV (reference sequence). The CDR3 totals 14 residues. The CDR3 region has the DNA TGTGCCAGCAGGAATACAGGGATAGGTGAAAAACTGTTTTTT. Translation gives CASRNTGIGEKLFF.

J is TRBJ1-5 and V is TRBV6-6, with 8 nucleotides matching TRBD1. Germline V gives CDR1 MNHNY, CDR2 SVGAGI (reference sequence). Germline trimming cut 7 bases from V and 2 bases from J; bases unmatched to any gene: 4. The CDR3 spans 14 residues. The CDR3 sequence is CASKDRGGNQPQHF. CDR3 nucleotides: TGTGCCAGCAAAGACAGGGGAGGCAATCAGCCCCAGCATTTT.

This chain links TRBV5-1 with TRBJ2-2, with D perhaps matching TRBD1 (6 bases). V dropped 6 bases and J dropped 0 bases, with 12 bases sitting between them. Germline CDR1 reads SGHRS; CDR2 reads YFSETQ. There are 15 residues in the CDR3. The CDR3 coding sequence is TGCGCCAGCAAACGGGACACGGCGAACACCGGGGAGCTGTTTTTT. Translation: CASKRDTANTGELFF.

Only one count was recorded for this clone. The chain uses TRBV28 and TRBJ1-5, with D perhaps matching TRBD1 (5 bases). Trimming pared 7 bases from V and 8 bases from J, leaving 15 bases between. The germline V gene has CDR1 MDHEN and CDR2 SYDVKM. CDR3 length: 13 amino acids. CDR3 DNA: TGTGCCAGCAACATCGTGGGGGGTAAGCCCCAGCATTTT. As protein: CASNIVGGKPQHF.

The chain couples TRBV25-1 to TRBJ2-5, with 7 positions matching TRBD2. Germline values: CDR1 MGHDK, CDR2 SYGVNS. This CDR3 comprises 15 residues. The V segment lost 1 base and the J segment 3 bases; nucleotides outside the gene matches: 5. The CDR3 is CASSESGAGKETQYF. CDR3 in DNA: TGTGCCAGCAGTGAATCAGGAGCGGGGAAAGAGACCCAGTACTTC.

The chain uses TRBV11-2 and TRBJ2-7; TRBD2 is a possible D gene (5 bases). Germline CDR1 is SGHAT and CDR2 is FQNNGV. CDR3 size: 15 residues. V was pared by 5 bases and J by 6 bases, with 20 bases between. The CDR3 DNA follows: TGTGCCAGCAGCAGCCTTAGGCGGGCAGAGGCCGAGCAGTACTTC. Its protein product is CASSSLRRAEAEQYF.

The chain employs TRBV27 and TRBJ1-3, with unresolved D. Between the trimmed V and J ends, which lost 11 bases and 0 bases, there was a span of 8 bases. The CDR3 spans 12 residues. Germline V gene data show CDR1 as MNHEY and CDR2 as SMNVEV (reference sequence). The CDR3 sequence is CAPGNSGNTIYF. In DNA form, the CDR3 reads TGTGCCCCAGGCAACTCTGGAAACACCATATATTTT.

This clone occurred once. CDR3 DNA sequence: TGTGCCAGCAGCCCCCACCGGGACAGGGGGGACGAGCAGTACTTC. This gives the protein CASSPHRDRGDEQYF. This chain links TRBV7-9 with TRBJ2-7; TRBD1 matches at 11 bases. V trimming: 5 bases; J trimming: 5 bases; junction bases outside the gene matches: 8. The CDR3 is made up of 15 amino acids. CDR1 and CDR2 from the germline V gene are SEHNR and FQNEAQ (reference sequence).